Here is one T cell receptor beta chain with its context. The source of the sample is a study of blood T cell repertoires in COVID-19. Authors' analysis steps: By means of reference gene primer amplification, nucleated cell counts were estimated. Some clones are missing from TCRdb's copy, which holds only in-frame ones; the method was immunoSEQ multiplex PCR. V and J calls and clone size follow that table, whereas D and trimming were derived from the DNA. The data show roughly 500,000 clones, with 80% to 90% seen just once and 8% to 9.5% held by the top ten. Participant reports of clinical history set cohort assignment. Resolution of symptoms, clearance, or two negative PCRs was present in recovered Cohort 3 donors. This TCR was sampled from a woman aged 55-70 years who had recovered from COVID-19. Sequencing was performed on PBMCs or T cells enriched from blood (not recorded which).

In DNA form, the CDR3 reads TGTGCCACCAGGACTAGCGGGGGGGCGGATACGCAGTATTTT. Its translation: CATRTSGGADTQYF. The rearrangement joins TRBV10-3 to TRBJ2-3, with 15 bases matching TRBD2. This CDR3 region has 14 residues. V lost 10 bases and J lost 6; bases outside the gene matches: 5. Germline-derived CDR1 and CDR2 are ENHRY and SYGVKD.